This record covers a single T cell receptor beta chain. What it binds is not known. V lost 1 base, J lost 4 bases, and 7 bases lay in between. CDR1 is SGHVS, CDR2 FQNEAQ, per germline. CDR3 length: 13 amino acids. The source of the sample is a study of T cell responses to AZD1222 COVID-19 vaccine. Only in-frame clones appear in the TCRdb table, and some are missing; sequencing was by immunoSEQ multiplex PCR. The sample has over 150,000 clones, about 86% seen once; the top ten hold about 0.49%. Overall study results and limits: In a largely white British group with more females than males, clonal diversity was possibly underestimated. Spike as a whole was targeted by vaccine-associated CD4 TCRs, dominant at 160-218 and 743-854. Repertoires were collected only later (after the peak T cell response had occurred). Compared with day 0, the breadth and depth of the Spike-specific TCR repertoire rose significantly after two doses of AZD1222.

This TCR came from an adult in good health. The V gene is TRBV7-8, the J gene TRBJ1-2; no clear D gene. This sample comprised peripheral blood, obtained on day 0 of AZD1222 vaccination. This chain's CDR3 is CASSLEPVYGYTF. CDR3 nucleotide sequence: TGTGCCAGCAGCTTAGAGCCGGTCTATGGCTACACCTTC. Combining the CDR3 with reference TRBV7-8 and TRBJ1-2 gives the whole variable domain GAGVSQSPRYKVAKRGQDVALRCDPISGHVSLFWYQQALGQGPEFLTYFQNEAQLDKSGLPSDRFFAERPEGSVSTLKIQRTQQEDSAVYLCASSLEPVYGYTFGSGTRLTVV.